These 29 T cell receptor delta chains share one sample of origin, sequenced in a study of gamma-delta T cells after stem cell transplantation. TCRdb re-called the RT-PCR reads using CATT. This sample has 2,000 to 2,500 delta-chain clones; 1.5% to 2% occur once, and the top ten carry approximately 17%. Sequencing was carried out using gamma-delta T cells. Source of these receptors: a human donor. It is not recorded whose cells these are; they may come from a transplant donor.

By proportion, this clone is medium-sized. A read error may be the cause here, since a much bigger clone is one base away. The identical CDR3 is also encoded by other nucleotide sequences in the sample. The chain couples TRDV2 to TRDJ1; D may be TRDD3 (5 bases). This CDR3 is 16 amino acids long. Germline CDR1 GEAIGNYY, CDR2 EKD. For the CDR3, the DNA is TGTGCCTGCGACACCGCGGAAGTTACTGGCGCCGATAAACTCATCTTT. Its protein is CACDTAEVTGADKLIF.

With respect to this clone: It differs at one base from a far larger clone, so likely a read error. This specimen includes other DNA sequences encoding the same CDR3. The rearrangement uses TRDV3 and TRDJ1; the D gene is possibly TRDD3 (5 bases). Germline loops: CDR1 TVYSNPD, CDR2 GDNSRS (reference sequence). The CDR3 is 17 residues long. Trimming removed 2 bases at V and 2 bases at J, with 24 bases between. The CDR3 DNA reads TGTGCCTTTTTCTCGTCGCGGGTGAGACGGGGAACCGATAAACTCATCTTT. This encodes CAFFSSRVRRGTDKLIF. Looking up the rest from reference TRDV3 and TRDJ1 gives the full variable domain: CDKVTQSSPDQTVASGSEVVLLCTYDTVYSNPDLFWYRIRPDYSFQFVFYGDNSRSEGADFTQGRFSVKHILTQKAFHLVISPVRTEDSATYYCAFFSSRVRRGTDKLIFGKGTRVTVEP.

Relative to its sample, this clone is large. This CDR3 is also generated by other DNA sequences in the sample. The chain is built from TRDV2 and TRDJ1, with D unclear. Trimming took off 0 bases at V and 1 base at J, with 14 bases between the two ends. CDR1 GEAIGNYY and CDR2 EKD come from the germline V gene. This CDR3 spans 16 amino acids. CDR3 sequence: CACDTAGFKTTDKLIF. The CDR3 DNA follows: TGTGCCTGTGACACCGCGGGGTTTAAGACCACCGATAAACTCATCTTT.

This clone is large (0.1 to 1%). Other DNA sequences within the sample encode an identical CDR3. The chain joins TRDV2 to TRDJ1, with TRDD3 identical over 13 bases. Germline V CDR1 and CDR2: GEAIGNYY, EKD. The CDR3 is 16 amino acids. J was trimmed by 3 bases and V by 3 bases; bases with no gene match: 6. CDR3 bases: TGTGCCTGTGACTCACTGGGGGATACGAACGCCGATAAACTCATCTTT. This translates into CACDSLGDTNADKLIF.

The rearrangement uses TRDV2 and TRDJ1, with 13 nucleotides matching TRDD3. The CDR3 consists of 15 residues. Losses at the gene ends were 2 bases for V and 7 bases for J; bases not matched to a gene: 6. CDR1 is GEAIGNYY, CDR2 EKD, per germline. CDR3 sequence (DNA): TGTGCCTGTGACAAACTGGGGGATACGCTGGCTAAACTCATCTTT. It yields the protein CACDKLGDTLAKLIF.

This clone was counted only a few times. The protein in TCRdb stems from a much larger clone and differs at residue 4 from this DNA's translation, likely a read error; here the protein is translated from the DNA. This chain links TRDV2 with TRDJ1; TRDD3 matches 11 bases. Losses at the gene ends were 5 bases for V and 4 bases for J; bases not matched to a gene: 5. This CDR3 has 14 amino acids. Germline V gives CDR1 GEAIGNYY, CDR2 EKD. CDR3 sequence: CACGRLGDSDKLIF. The DNA of the CDR3 is TGTGCCTGTGGCCGACTGGGGGATAGCGATAAACTCATCTTT.

Comments on this clone: TCRdb's listed protein matches a much larger clone and diverges from this DNA's translation at residue 13, likely through a read error; the protein shown comes from the DNA. The chain links TRDV2 to TRDJ1; 11 bases line up with TRDD3. V shed 1 base and J 3 bases; nucleotides not matched to a gene: 12. Germline V CDR1 and CDR2: GEAIGNYY, EKD. The CDR3 covers 18 residues. CDR3 amino acids: CACDTSWGIRRGPDKLIF. DNA of the CDR3: TGTGCCTGTGACACGTCGTGGGGGATACGCCGGGGGCCCGATAAACTCATCTTT.

This clone was detected a few times. The protein held in TCRdb is that of a much larger clone and does not match this DNA's translation at residue 13, likely because of a read error; the protein shown is translated from the DNA. The rearrangement links TRDV2 to TRDJ1, with D possibly being TRDD2 (5 bases). The CDR3 sequence is 15 residues long. From germline, CDR1 is GEAIGNYY and CDR2 EKD. In DNA, the CDR3 is TGTGCCTGTGACACCGTTTCCTCACGAGGCGATAAACCCATCTTT. Protein: CACDTVSSRGDKPIF.

The chain employs TRDV2 and TRDJ1; 12 nucleotides line up with TRDD3. The germline gives CDR1 GEAIGNYY, CDR2 EKD. The CDR3 extends over 21 amino acids. V lost 1 base, J lost 0 bases, and 17 bases stayed unmatched. The CDR3 region has the DNA TGTGCCTGTGACACTCTCCGTACTGGGGGATACAAAGTGGGGTACACCGATAAACTCATCTTT. Protein sequence: CACDTLRTGGYKVGYTDKLIF.

This clone occurred many times. This likely reflects a read error, since a far larger clone is one base away. The sample contains more than one DNA sequence encoding this CDR3. This sequence joins TRDV1 and TRDJ1; possibly TRDD3 for D (5 bases). This CDR3 comprises 18 residues. V was shortened by 3 bases and J by 0 bases, with 20 bases between the two germline ends. Germline V gives CDR1 TSWWSYY, CDR2 QGS. This CDR3 is CALGDSTKGGEYTDKLIF. Written as DNA, the CDR3 is TGTGCTCTTGGGGACAGTACCAAGGGTGGGGAGTACACCGATAAACTCATCTTT.

As for this clone: A much larger clone lies one base from this, so it may be a read error. The CDR3 DNA reads as TGTGCCTGTGACACGGTATTGGGACGCGATCCTAATGAACTGGTCTCGGCGTACACCGATAAACTCATCTTT. Translation: CACDTVLGRDPNELVSAYTDKLIF. This rearrangement joins TRDV2 to TRDJ1; D might be TRDD2 or TRDD3, each matching 5 bases. There are 24 residues in the CDR3. The V and J ends lost 1 base and 0 bases respectively, with 38 bases between them. The germline CDR1 and CDR2 sequences are GEAIGNYY and EKD.

Only a few counts were recorded for this clone. A far larger clone is off by one base, so a read error is likely. In the same sample, other DNA sequences code for this CDR3. The chain couples TRDV2 to TRDJ1; D is unresolved. The germline V gene has CDR1 GEAIGNYY and CDR2 EKD. Trimming shortened V by 3 bases and J by 0 bases, and 28 bases separated the two germline ends. The CDR3 has 20 residues. In DNA form, the CDR3 reads TGTGCCTGTGACCCGATCAGGTCGTTTGAACCGAACCAATACACCGATAAACTCATCTTT. This gives the protein CACDPIRSFEPNQYTDKLIF.

Details on this clone: TCRdb shows a much larger clone's protein in place of this DNA's translation, and the two differ at residue 5, likely through a read error; the protein shown is translated from the DNA. The V call is TRDV1, the J call TRDJ1, with D perhaps matching TRDD3 (6 bases). The CDR3 loop spans 17 amino acids. The germline CDR1 and CDR2 sequences are TSWWSYY and QGS. CDR3 sequence: CALGKLARGNRRDKLIF. The CDR3 coding sequence is TGTGCTCTTGGGAAACTGGCCCGGGGGAACAGGCGGGATAAACTCATCTTT.

This clone was seen a few times. TCRdb records a much larger clone's protein for this DNA, with a difference at residue 10 that likely arises from a read error; the protein given is the translation of the DNA. This chain links TRDV2 with TRDJ1; D unresolved. The CDR3 length is 15 residues. Trimming cost V 4 bases and J 3 bases, with 17 bases left between them. Germline CDR1 and CDR2: GEAIGNYY and EKD. CDR3 residues: CACDVLRSPSDKLIF. DNA for the CDR3: TGTGCCTGTGATGTACTACGATCCCCGTCCGATAAACTCATCTTT.

By sample fraction, this clone is large (0.1 to 1%). The identical CDR3 is also encoded by other nucleotide sequences in the sample. J is TRDJ1 and V is TRDV2; 7 positions agree with TRDD3. The CDR3 is 17 amino acids. V gave up 0 bases and J gave up 2 bases; unmatched junction bases: 11. Germline V gene lookup returns CDR1 GEAIGNYY and CDR2 EKD. The CDR3 nucleotides are TGTGCCTGTGACACCTTAATGGGGGACGACACGACCGATAAACTCATCTTT. This translates into CACDTLMGDDTTDKLIF.

This clone is classed as large. The sample has other DNA sequences that encode this CDR3 too. This chain connects TRDV2 to TRDJ1, with a weak D call TRDD3 (5 bases). This CDR3 is 18 amino acids long. V was pared by 3 bases and J by 1 base, with 23 bases between. CDR1 is GEAIGNYY, CDR2 EKD, per germline. In nucleotides, the CDR3 is TGTGCCTGTGACGGTGTTGTACTCGGGGGTTTGGCCACCGATAAACTCATCTTT. Protein product: CACDGVVLGGLATDKLIF.

As to this clone: A read error likely explains why the TCRdb protein, taken from a much larger clone, differs from this DNA's translation at residue 5; the protein shown is translated from the DNA. The chain uses TRDV2 and TRDJ1, with TRDD3 matching 11 bases. The CDR3 sequence is 17 residues long. Per the germline V gene, CDR1 is GEAIGNYY and CDR2 is EKD. Losses at the gene ends were 3 bases for V and 4 bases for J; bases not matched to a gene: 12. The CDR3 bases are TGTGCCTGTGACGCCGTTCTACTGGGGGATAGGGGCGATAAACTCATCTTT. This encodes CACDAVLLGDRGDKLIF.

This clone has a handful of counts. This likely reflects a read error, since a far larger clone is one base away. V and J are TRDV1 and TRDJ1, with TRDD3 matching over 11 bases. The CDR3 sequence is 24 residues long. V was pared by 5 bases and J by 0 bases, with 29 bases of the junction left unmatched. Germline CDR1 and CDR2: TSWWSYY and QGS. In nucleotides, the CDR3 is TGTGCTCTTGGGAAACGCCACCTACCCCAACTACGATGGGGGATACGCTTGTACACCGATAAACTCATCTTT. This codes for CALGKRHLPQLRWGIRLYTDKLIF.

This clone was counted between two and nine times. TCRdb assigns this DNA the protein of a much larger clone, which departs from its translation at residue 10; this likely reflects a read error, and the protein shown comes from translating the DNA. The chain is built from TRDV2 and TRDJ1, with D perhaps matching TRDD3 (6 bases). The CDR3 length is 15 residues. CDR1 GEAIGNYY and CDR2 EKD come from the germline V gene. The V end was cut by 1 base, the J end by 5 bases, with 16 bases between. CDR3 region: CACDTLGTKRDKLIF. In nucleotides, the CDR3 is TGTGCCTGTGACACGCTGGGGACCAAGAGGGATAAACTCATCTTT.

For this clone: TCRdb lists the protein of a much larger clone for this DNA, which differs at residue 4, so this is likely a read error; the protein given here is translated from the DNA itself. This chain uses TRDV2 with TRDJ1, with 10 nucleotides matching TRDD3. The germline CDR1 and CDR2 sequences are GEAIGNYY and EKD. The V segment lost 5 bases and the J segment 3 bases; nucleotides outside the gene matches: 8. The CDR3 covers 15 residues. The CDR3 sequence: CACGTLGDIADKLIF. In DNA form, the CDR3 reads TGTGCCTGTGGCACTCTGGGGGATATCGCCGATAAACTCATCTTT.

This clone was observed a handful of times. The translation of this DNA and the TCRdb protein of a much larger clone differ at residue 5, probably owing to a read error; the protein shown here is translated from the DNA. This chain links TRDV2 with TRDJ1; 9 bases are shared with TRDD3. V lost 2 bases and J lost 0; bases outside the gene matches: 12. CDR1 is GEAIGNYY, CDR2 EKD, per germline. The CDR3 extends over 18 amino acids. CDR3 sequence reads: CACDNLMGIRGDTDKLIF. DNA for the CDR3: TGTGCCTGTGACAACCTGATGGGGATACGCGGGGACACCGATAAACTCATCTTT.

This clone is judged large. Other DNA sequences from this sample encode an identical CDR3 as well. V is TRDV2 and J is TRDJ1; TRDD3 matches at 10 bases. The J segment lost 0 bases and the V segment lost 0 bases, leaving 9 bases of the junction unmatched. The CDR3 is 18 amino acids. CDR1 and CDR2 (germline): GEAIGNYY, EKD. DNA for the CDR3: TGTGCCTGTGACACCGTCCTAAAACTGGGGGATGACACCGATAAACTCATCTTT. Translated, it gives CACDTVLKLGDDTDKLIF.

Remarks on this clone: TCRdb's listed protein matches a much larger clone and diverges from this DNA's translation at residue 6, likely through a read error; the protein shown comes from the DNA. The gene calls are TRDV2 and TRDJ1, with TRDD3 matching over 8 bases. This CDR3 has 20 residues. CDR1 is GEAIGNYY and CDR2 is EKD in the germline V gene. V shed 0 bases and J 0 bases; nucleotides not matched to a gene: 17. The CDR3 is CACDTLRSWGTELYTDKLIF. The CDR3 DNA is TGTGCCTGTGACACCCTCCGTTCCTGGGGGACCGAATTGTACACCGATAAACTCATCTTT.

This clone was seen only a few times. Given a far larger clone just one base away, this is likely a sequencing read error. Other DNA sequences in the same sample also yield this CDR3. V gene TRDV2 combines with J gene TRDJ1; possibly TRDD3 for D (5 bases). Germline V gene sequence: CDR1 GEAIGNYY, CDR2 EKD. This CDR3 spans 18 amino acids. CDR3 nucleotide sequence: TGTGCCTGTGACACACTTCAACTTACGGTGGGGTTAACCGATAAACTCATCTTC. Its translation: CACDTLQLTVGLTDKLIF.

This clone was observed a few times. The translation of this DNA and the TCRdb protein of a much larger clone differ at residue 7, probably owing to a read error; the protein shown here is translated from the DNA. J is TRDJ1 and V is TRDV2; no reliable D call. V was clipped by 0 bases and J by 0 bases, with 10 bases between them. The length of the CDR3 is 15 residues. Looked up from germline, CDR1 is GEAIGNYY and CDR2 is EKD. The CDR3 nucleotides read TGTGCCTGTGACACCGTTAGGGTAAACACCGATAAACTCATCTTT. Translated: CACDTVRVNTDKLIF.

As regards this clone: This is likely an artifact of a read error, given a far larger clone one base away. The J gene is TRDJ1, the V gene TRDV2; D not resolved. The CDR3 has 16 amino acids. Trimming removed 1 base from V and 0 bases from J, with 14 bases in between. Germline loops: CDR1 GEAIGNYY, CDR2 EKD. CDR3 loop: CACDTLIGVYTDKLIF. CDR3 DNA: TGTGCCTGTGACACTCTAATCGGGGTGTACACCGATAAACTCATCTTT.

Only a few counts were recorded for this clone. This likely traces to a read error, being one base from a far larger clone. This sample also contains other DNA sequences that code for the same CDR3. This chain links TRDV2 with TRDJ1, with a possible D match to TRDD3 (5 bases). The germline gives CDR1 GEAIGNYY, CDR2 EKD. V gave up 7 bases and J gave up 0 bases, with 23 bases separating them. The CDR3 is 17 amino acids. CDR3 nucleotide sequence: TGTGCCTGCGACCCTGTGCTGGGTTTGAGGAACACCGATAAACTCATCTTT. Amino acid sequence: CACDPVLGLRNTDKLIF.

Turning to this clone: A far larger clone is just one base off, so this is likely a read error. This chain links TRDV2 with TRDJ3, with 9 bases that match TRDD3. Germline V lookup: CDR1 GEAIGNYY, CDR2 EKD. The length of the CDR3 is 19 residues. DNA for the CDR3: TGTGCCTGTGACTCCTCTGGGGGATTCAGCTCCCGGGACACCCGACAGATGTTTTTC. Its protein is CACDSSGGFSSRDTRQMFF.

This clone was seen a handful of times. This CDR3 is CACDVLAGDKENRELIF. The CDR3 nucleotides read TGTGCCTGTGACGTCTTGGCTGGGGACAAAGAAAACCGGGAACTCATCTTT. V and J are TRDV2 and TRDJ1, with D perhaps TRDD3 (6 bases). Deletions cut 3 bases from V and 9 bases from J, with 28 bases between. Germline V gives CDR1 GEAIGNYY, CDR2 EKD. The CDR3 extends over 17 amino acids.